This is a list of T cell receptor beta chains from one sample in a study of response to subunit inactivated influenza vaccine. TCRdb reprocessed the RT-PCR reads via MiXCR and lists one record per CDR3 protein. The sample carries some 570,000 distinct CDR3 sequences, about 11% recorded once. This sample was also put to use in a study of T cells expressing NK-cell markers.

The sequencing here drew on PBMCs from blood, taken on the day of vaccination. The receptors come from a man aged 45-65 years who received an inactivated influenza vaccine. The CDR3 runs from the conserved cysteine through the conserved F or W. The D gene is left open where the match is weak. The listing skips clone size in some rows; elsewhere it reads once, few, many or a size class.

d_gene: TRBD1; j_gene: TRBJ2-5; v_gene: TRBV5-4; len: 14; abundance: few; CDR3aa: CASSSTGNAKTQYF; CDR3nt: TGTGCCAGCAGCTCGACAGGGAATGCGAAGACCCAGTACTTC
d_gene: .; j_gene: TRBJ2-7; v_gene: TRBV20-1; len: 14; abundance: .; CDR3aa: CSATRTGSSGPADF; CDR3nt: TGCAGTGCTACCCGGACAGGGTCTAGCGGGCCAGCGGACTTC
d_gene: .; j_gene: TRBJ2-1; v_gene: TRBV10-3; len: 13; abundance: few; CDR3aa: CAISVYAGNEQFF; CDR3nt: TGTGCCATCAGTGTTTATGCAGGGAATGAGCAGTTCTTC
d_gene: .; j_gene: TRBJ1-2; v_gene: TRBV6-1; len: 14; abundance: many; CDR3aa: CASSTTSNVLGYTF; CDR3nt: TGTGCCAGCAGCACGACTTCAAACGTGCTAGGCTACACCTTC
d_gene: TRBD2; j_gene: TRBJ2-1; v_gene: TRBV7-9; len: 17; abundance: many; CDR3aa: CASLYAGGRGLVNEQFF; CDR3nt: TGTGCCAGCTTATACGCGGGCGGGAGGGGTCTGGTCAATGAGCAGTTCTTC
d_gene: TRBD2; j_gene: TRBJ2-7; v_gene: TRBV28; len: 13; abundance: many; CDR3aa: CASSLAGGTQQYF; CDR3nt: TGTGCCAGCAGTTTAGCGGGGGGGACTCAGCAGTACTTC
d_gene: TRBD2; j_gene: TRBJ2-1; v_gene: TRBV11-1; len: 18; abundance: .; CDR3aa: CASSLPGLAGPSYNEQFF; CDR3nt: TGTGCCAGCAGCTTACCGGGACTAGCGGGACCCTCCTACAATGAGCAGTTCTTC
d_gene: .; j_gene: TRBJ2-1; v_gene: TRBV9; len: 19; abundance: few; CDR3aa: CASSEYTTGTRSSYNEQFF; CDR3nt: TGTGCCAGCAGCGAATATACCACCGGGACCCGAAGCTCCTACAATGAGCAGTTCTTC
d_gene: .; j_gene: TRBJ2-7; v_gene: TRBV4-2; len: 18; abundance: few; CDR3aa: CASSQWQKAGTNKYEQYF; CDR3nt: TGTGCCAGCAGCCAATGGCAAAAAGCCGGGACAAATAAATACGAGCAGTACTTC
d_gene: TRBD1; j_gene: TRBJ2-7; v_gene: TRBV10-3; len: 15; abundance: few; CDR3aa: CAISGTGESSYEQYF; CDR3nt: TGTGCCATCAGCGGGACAGGTGAGAGCTCCTACGAGCAGTACTTC
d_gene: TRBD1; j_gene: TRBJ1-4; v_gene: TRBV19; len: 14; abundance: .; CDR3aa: CASRAQGAGEKLFF; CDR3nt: TGTGCCAGTAGAGCGCAGGGGGCGGGAGAAAAACTGTTTTTT
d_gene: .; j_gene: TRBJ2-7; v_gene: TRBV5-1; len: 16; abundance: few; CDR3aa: CASSSSAAGRVYEQYF; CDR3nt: TGCGCCAGCAGCTCCTCCGCTGCGGGGCGTGTGTACGAGCAGTACTTC
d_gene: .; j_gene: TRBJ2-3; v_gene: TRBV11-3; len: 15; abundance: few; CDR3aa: CASSLATSGTDTQYF; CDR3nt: TGTGCCAGCAGCTTAGCTACCTCGGGCACAGATACGCAGTATTTT
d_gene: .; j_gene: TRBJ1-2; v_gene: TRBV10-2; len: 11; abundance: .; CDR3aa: CASSESISAVF; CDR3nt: TGCGCCAGCAGTGAGTCGATCTCGGCTGTGTTC
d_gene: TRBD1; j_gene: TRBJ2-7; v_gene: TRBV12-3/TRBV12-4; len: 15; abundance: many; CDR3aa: CASSPPPGQGYEQYF; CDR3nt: TGTGCCAGCAGCCCCCCCCCGGGACAGGGGTACGAGCAGTACTTC
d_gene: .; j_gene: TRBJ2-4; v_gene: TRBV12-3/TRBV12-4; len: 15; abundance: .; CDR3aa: CASSWHGLAKNIQYF; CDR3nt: TGTGCCAGCAGCTGGCACGGGTTAGCCAAAAACATTCAGTACTTC
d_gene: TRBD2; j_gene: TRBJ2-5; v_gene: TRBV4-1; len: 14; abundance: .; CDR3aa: CASSGGVAKETQYF; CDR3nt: TGCGCCAGCAGCGGGGGGGTTGCCAAAGAGACCCAGTACTTC
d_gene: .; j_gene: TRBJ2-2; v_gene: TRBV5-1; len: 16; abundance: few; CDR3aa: CASSLAGTLMTGELFF; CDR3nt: TGCGCCAGCAGCTTGGCAGGGACGCTTATGACCGGGGAGCTGTTTTTT
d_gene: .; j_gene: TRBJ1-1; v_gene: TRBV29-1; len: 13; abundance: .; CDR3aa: CSVYRAQDPEAFF; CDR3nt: TGCAGCGTCTACAGGGCCCAGGACCCTGAAGCTTTCTTT
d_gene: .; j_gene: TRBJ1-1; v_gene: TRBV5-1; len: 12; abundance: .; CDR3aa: CASRAEGPEAFF; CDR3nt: TGCGCCAGCAGAGCCGAGGGCCCTGAAGCTTTCTTT
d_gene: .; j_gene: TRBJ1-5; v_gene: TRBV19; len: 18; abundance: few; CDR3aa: CASSIDQARGYSNQPQHF; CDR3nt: TGTGCCAGTAGTATAGACCAGGCCCGGGGATATAGCAATCAGCCCCAGCATTTT
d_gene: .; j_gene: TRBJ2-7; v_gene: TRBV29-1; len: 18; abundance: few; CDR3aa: CSVQGHTGKPTSAYEQYF; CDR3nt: TGCAGCGTTCAAGGCCATACAGGGAAGCCAACGTCCGCCTACGAGCAGTACTTC
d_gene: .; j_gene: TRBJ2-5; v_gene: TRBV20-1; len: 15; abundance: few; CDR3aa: CSARGASVGKETQYF; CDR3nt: TGCAGTGCTAGAGGGGCCTCGGTTGGGAAGGAGACCCAGTACTTC
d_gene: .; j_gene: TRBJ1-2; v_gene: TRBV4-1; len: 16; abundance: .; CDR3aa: CASSLPNEGRDYGYTF; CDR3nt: TGCGCCAGCAGCCTACCCAACGAGGGGAGGGACTATGGCTACACCTTC
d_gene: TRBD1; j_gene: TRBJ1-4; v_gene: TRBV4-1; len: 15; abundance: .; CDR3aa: CASSQGPGGGGKLFF; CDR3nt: TGCGCCAGCAGCCAAGGCCCAGGGGGAGGCGGAAAACTGTTTTTT
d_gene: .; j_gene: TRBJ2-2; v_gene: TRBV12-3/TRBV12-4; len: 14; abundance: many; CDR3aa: CASSPRRVGWELFF; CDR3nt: TGTGCCAGCAGTCCTCGTAGGGTAGGGTGGGAGCTGTTTTTT
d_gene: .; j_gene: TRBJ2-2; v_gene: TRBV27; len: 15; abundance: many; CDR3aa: CASSLRKGHTGELFF; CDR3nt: TGTGCCAGCAGTTTACGAAAGGGACACACCGGGGAGCTGTTTTTT
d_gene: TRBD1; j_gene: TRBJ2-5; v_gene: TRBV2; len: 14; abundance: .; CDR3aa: CASSGQGVKETQYF; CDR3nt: TGTGCCAGCAGCGGACAGGGGGTTAAGGAGACCCAGTACTTC
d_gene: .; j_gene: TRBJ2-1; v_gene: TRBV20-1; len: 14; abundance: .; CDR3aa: CSARGESGLLEQFF; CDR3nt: TGCAGTGCTAGAGGCGAATCCGGACTCCTCGAGCAGTTCTTC
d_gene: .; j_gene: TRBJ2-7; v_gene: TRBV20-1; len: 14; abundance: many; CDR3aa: CSAVKQVPTYEQYF; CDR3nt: TGCAGTGCCGTAAAACAGGTACCCACCTACGAGCAGTACTTC
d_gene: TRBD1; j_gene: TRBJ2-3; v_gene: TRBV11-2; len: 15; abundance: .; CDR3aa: CASSASGQAWNTQYF; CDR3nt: TGTGCCAGCAGCGCCTCGGGACAGGCTTGGAATACGCAGTATTTT
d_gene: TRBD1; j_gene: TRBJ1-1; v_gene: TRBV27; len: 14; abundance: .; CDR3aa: CASSFARGLTEAFF; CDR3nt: TGTGCCAGCAGTTTTGCCAGGGGGTTAACTGAAGCTTTCTTT
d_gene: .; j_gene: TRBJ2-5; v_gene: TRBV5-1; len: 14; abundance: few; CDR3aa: CASSRGPGQETQYF; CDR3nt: TGCGCCAGCAGCAGGGGACCAGGACAAGAGACCCAGTACTTC
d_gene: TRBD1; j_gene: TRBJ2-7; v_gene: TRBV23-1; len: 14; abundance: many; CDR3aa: CASSPRDRDYEQYF; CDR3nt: TGCGCCAGCAGTCCCCGGGACAGGGACTACGAGCAGTACTTC
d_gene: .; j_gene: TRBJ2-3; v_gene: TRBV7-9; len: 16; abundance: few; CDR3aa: CASSRGAASSTDTQYF; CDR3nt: TGTGCCAGCAGCCGCGGCGCAGCCTCTAGCACAGATACGCAGTATTTT
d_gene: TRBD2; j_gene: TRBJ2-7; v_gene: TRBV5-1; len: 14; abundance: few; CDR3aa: CASSAGEGRYEQYF; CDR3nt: TGCGCCAGCAGCGCCGGGGAGGGCCGCTACGAGCAGTACTTC
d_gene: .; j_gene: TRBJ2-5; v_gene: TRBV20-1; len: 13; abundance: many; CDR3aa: CSATLDSTETQYF; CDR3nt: TGCAGTGCTACCTTGGACAGTACCGAGACCCAGTACTTC
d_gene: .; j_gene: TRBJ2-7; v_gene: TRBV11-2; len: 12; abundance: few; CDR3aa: CASSLMVDEQYF; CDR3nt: TGTGCCAGCAGCTTAATGGTCGACGAGCAGTACTTC
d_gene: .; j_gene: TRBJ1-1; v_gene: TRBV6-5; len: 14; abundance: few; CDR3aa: CASSYSAGPSEAFF; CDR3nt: TGTGCCAGCAGTTACTCGGCCGGGCCCAGTGAAGCTTTCTTT
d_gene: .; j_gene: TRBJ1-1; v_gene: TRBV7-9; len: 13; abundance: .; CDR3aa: CASSLAGVGGAFF; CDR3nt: TGTGCCAGCAGCTTAGCAGGGGTCGGTGGAGCTTTCTTT
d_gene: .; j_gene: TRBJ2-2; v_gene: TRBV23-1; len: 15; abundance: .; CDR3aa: CASSQPGANTGELFF; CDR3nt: TGCGCCAGCAGTCAACCGGGCGCGAACACCGGGGAGCTGTTTTTT
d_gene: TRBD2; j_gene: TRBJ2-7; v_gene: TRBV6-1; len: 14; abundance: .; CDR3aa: CATTPGLAIDEQYF; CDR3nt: TGTGCCACTACGCCGGGACTAGCGATCGACGAGCAGTACTTC
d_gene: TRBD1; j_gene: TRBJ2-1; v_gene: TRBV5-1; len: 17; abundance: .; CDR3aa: CASSKLDRGAAYNEQFF; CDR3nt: TGCGCCAGCAGCAAACTTGACAGGGGGGCTGCCTACAATGAGCAGTTCTTC
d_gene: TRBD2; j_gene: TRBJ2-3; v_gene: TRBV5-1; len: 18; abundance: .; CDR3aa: CASSLAPSGRTSTDTQYF; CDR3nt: TGCGCCAGCAGCTTGGCCCCTAGCGGGAGGACTAGCACAGATACGCAGTATTTT
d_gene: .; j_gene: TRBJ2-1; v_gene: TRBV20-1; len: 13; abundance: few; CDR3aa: CSARRSSYNEQFF; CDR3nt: TGCAGTGCTCGACGAAGCTCCTACAATGAGCAGTTCTTC
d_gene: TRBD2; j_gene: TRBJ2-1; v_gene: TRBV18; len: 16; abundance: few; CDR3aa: CASSSFERGADNEQFF; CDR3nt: TGTGCCAGCTCATCCTTCGAGCGGGGGGCCGACAATGAGCAGTTCTTC
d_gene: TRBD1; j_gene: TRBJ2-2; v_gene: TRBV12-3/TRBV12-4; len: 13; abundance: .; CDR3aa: CASKLGQTGELFF; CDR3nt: TGTGCCAGCAAGCTGGGACAGACCGGGGAGCTGTTTTTT
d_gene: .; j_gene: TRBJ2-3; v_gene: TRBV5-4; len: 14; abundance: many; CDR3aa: CASSLGQGRGTQYF; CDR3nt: TGTGCCAGCAGCTTGGGTCAGGGGCGTGGTACGCAGTATTTT
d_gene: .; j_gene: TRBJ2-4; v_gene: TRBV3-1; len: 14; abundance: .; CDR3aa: CASSRGVAKNIQYF; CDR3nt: TGTGCCAGCAGTAGGGGGGTGGCCAAAAACATTCAGTACTTC
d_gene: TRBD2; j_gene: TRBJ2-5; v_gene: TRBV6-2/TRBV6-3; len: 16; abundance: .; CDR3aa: CASSWRTSGSRETQYF; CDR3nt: TGTGCCAGCAGTTGGAGGACTAGCGGGAGTAGAGAGACCCAGTACTTC
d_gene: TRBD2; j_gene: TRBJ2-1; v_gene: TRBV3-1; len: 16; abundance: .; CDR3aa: CASSRPGRVSYNEQFF; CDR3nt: TGTGCCAGCAGCCGACCAGGGAGGGTCTCCTACAATGAGCAGTTCTTC
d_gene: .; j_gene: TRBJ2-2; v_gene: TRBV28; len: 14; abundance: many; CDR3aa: CASSLPGFPGELFF; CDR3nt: TGTGCCAGCAGTTTACCAGGGTTTCCCGGGGAGCTGTTTTTT
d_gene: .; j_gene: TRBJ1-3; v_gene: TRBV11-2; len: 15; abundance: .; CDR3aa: CASSPSGFSGNTIYF; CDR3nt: TGTGCCAGCAGTCCCTCGGGTTTTTCTGGAAACACCATATATTTT
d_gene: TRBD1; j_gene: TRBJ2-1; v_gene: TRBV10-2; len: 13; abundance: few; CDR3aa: CASGPDRYNEQFF; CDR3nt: TGCGCCAGCGGTCCGGACAGGTACAATGAGCAGTTCTTC
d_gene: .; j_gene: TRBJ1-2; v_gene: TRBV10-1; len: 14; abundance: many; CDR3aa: CASNTTPMTHGYTF; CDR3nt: TGCGCCAGCAATACCACCCCTATGACCCATGGCTACACCTTC